The T cell receptor (beta chain) described here comes from a study of blood T cell repertoires in COVID-19. Study overall: Samples came from the United States, Italy and Spain, spanning acute and convalescent COVID-19. T cells, B-cell-depleted T cells, or PBMCs supplied cDNA or gDNA.

Germline values: CDR1 SNHLY, CDR2 FYNNEI. The CDR3 sequence is 16 residues long. Trimming removed 7 bases at V and 3 bases at J, with 18 bases between. Individuals aged about 18 to 90 years were recruited from fewer than 30 US areas. Original processing notes: Amplified reference gene primers provided the basis for estimating nucleated cell counts. Here immunoSEQ multiplex PCR was the method, and the copy in TCRdb shows in-frame clones only, minus some. V, J and clone size were drawn from that table, and D and trimming were deduced from the DNA. The sample lists more than 350,000 clones; over 75% were seen once.

The sequence was collected from a woman between 18 and 29 years old who had been exposed to COVID-19. This chain connects TRBV2 to TRBJ2-2; D might be TRBD2 (6 bases). Input material: PBMCs or T cells enriched from blood (not recorded which). In DNA form, the CDR3 reads TGTGCCAGCAAGAGTGGAGGGTCGAAGCACACCGGGGAGCTGTTTTTT. As protein: CASKSGGSKHTGELFF. Looking up the rest from reference TRBV2 and TRBJ2-2 gives the full variable domain: EPEVTQTPSHQVTQMGQEVILRCVPISNHLYFYWYRQILGQKVEFLVSFYNNEISEKSEIFDDQFSVERPDGSNFTLKIRSTKLEDSAMYFCASKSGGSKHTGELFFGEGSRLTVL.